These 19 T cell receptor beta chains originate from one sample sequenced in a study of T-cell memory formation after mild COVID-19. TCRdb reprocessed the 5' RACE reads with MiXCR, giving one entry per CDR3 protein. Of about 320,000 distinct CDR3 sequences listed, 14% are singletons. The sequenced sample was PBMCs or a T cell subset sorted from them (not recorded which). The receptor set was obtained from a man aged 18 to 35 who had mild COVID-19 (a few samples of this study predate the infection). Cell type and time point are not known.

The chain carries TRBV7-9 and TRBJ2-4, with TRBD1 identical over 9 bases. The V gene end was trimmed by 4 bases and the J gene end by 12 bases; junction bases not matched to a gene: 4. The CDR3 extends over 12 amino acids. Germline-derived CDR1 and CDR2 are SEHNR and FQNEAQ (reference sequence). CDR3 protein: CASSSRTGDQYF. The CDR3 DNA reads as TGTGCCAGCAGCTCTCGGACAGGGGATCAGTACTTC.

The rearrangement joins TRBV5-1 to TRBJ1-2; no reliable D call. The CDR3 has 14 amino acids. The V and J ends lost 0 bases and 3 bases respectively, with 9 bases between them. CDR1 is SGHRS, CDR2 YFSETQ, per germline. The CDR3 loop reads CASSLETNDYGYTF. In DNA, the CDR3 is TGCGCCAGCAGCTTGGAGACAAACGACTATGGCTACACCTTC.

Ten or more counts support this clonotype. This chain links TRBV4-1 with TRBJ2-3; D might be TRBD1 or TRBD2, each matching 5 bases. Between the trimmed V and J ends, which lost 3 bases and 3 bases, there was a span of 16 bases. The CDR3 is 16 amino acids. Looked up from germline, CDR1 is MGHRA and CDR2 is YSYEKL. In DNA form, the CDR3 reads TGCGCCAGCAGCCACGTGCGGGCCGAGGGGACAGATACGCAGTATTTT. Its protein is CASSHVRAEGTDTQYF.

The chain joins TRBV5-1 to TRBJ1-4, with a weak D call TRBD1 (5 bases). CDR1 is SGHRS, CDR2 YFSETQ, per germline. Trimming took 0 bases from V and 4 from J, leaving 10 bases between them. The CDR3 has 15 residues. The CDR3 DNA sequence: TGCGCCAGCAGCTTGGGGCAGGGAAATAATGAAAAACTGTTTTTT. Translation: CASSLGQGNNEKLFF.

This clonotype appeared a few times. V usage is TRBV5-6 and J usage is TRBJ2-5; D gene ambiguous. This CDR3 comprises 13 residues. Germline V gene data show CDR1 as SGHDT and CDR2 as YYEEEE. The V gene lost 1 base and the J gene lost 5 bases, with 9 bases spanning the gap. The CDR3 nucleotides read TGTGCCAGCAGCTTGTGGGCTGGGGAGACCCAGTACTTC. Its translation is CASSLWAGETQYF.

The gene calls are TRBV2 and TRBJ1-2, with D hard to call. In germline, CDR1 is SNHLY, CDR2 FYNNEI. V gave up 3 bases and J gave up 2 bases, with 7 bases separating them. The CDR3 spans 13 residues. CDR3 DNA: TGTGCCAGCAGTGACGGCAGGAACTATGGCTACACCTTC. Translation: CASSDGRNYGYTF. The whole variable domain, filled in from reference TRBV2 and TRBJ1-2, reads EPEVTQTPSHQVTQMGQEVILRCVPISNHLYFYWYRQILGQKVEFLVSFYNNEISEKSEIFDDQFSVERPDGSNFTLKIRSTKLEDSAMYFCASSDGRNYGYTFGSGTRLTVV.

This clonotype has a count of ten or more. This chain links TRBV7-8 with TRBJ2-3; 7 bases match TRBD1. CDR1 SGHVS and CDR2 FQNEAQ come from the germline V gene. The CDR3 consists of 16 residues. Trimming took 5 bases from V and 2 from J; bases not matched to a gene: 10. The CDR3 sequence is CASSPGTDRVTDTQYF. The CDR3 region has the DNA TGTGCCAGCAGCCCAGGGACAGATAGAGTCACAGATACGCAGTATTTT.

This clonotype was found a few times. The chain uses TRBV5-1 and TRBJ1-1, with a weak D call TRBD1 (5 bases). Trimming pared 0 bases from V and 4 bases from J, leaving 13 bases between. This CDR3 spans 15 amino acids. Germline V gene data show CDR1 as SGHRS and CDR2 as YFSETQ. CDR3 protein: CASSLAGGGGTEAFF. The CDR3 bases are TGCGCCAGCAGCTTGGCCGGGGGAGGTGGCACTGAAGCTTTCTTT.

This clonotype occurred many times. The chain links TRBV5-1 to TRBJ1-5, with D possibly being TRBD1 (6 bases). Trimming stripped 4 bases from V and 4 bases from J, with 12 bases between. Germline CDR1 and CDR2: SGHRS and YFSETQ. This CDR3 has 14 residues. The CDR3 loop is CASSQGQSNQPQHF. The CDR3 DNA sequence: TGCGCCAGCAGCCAAGGACAGTCAAATCAGCCCCAGCATTTT.

This clonotype has more than one count but fewer than ten. Written as DNA, the CDR3 is TGTGCCAGCAGCCCAGCGGGGGGTGGAGAAAAACTGTTTTTT. This encodes CASSPAGGGEKLFF. The J gene is TRBJ1-4, the V gene TRBV12-3 or TRBV12-4, with D perhaps matching TRBD1 (5 bases). Trimming removed 6 bases at V and 8 bases at J, with 16 bases between. The CDR3 is 14 residues long.

In its sample, this clonotype was seen many times. CDR3 nucleotide sequence: TGTGCCAGCAGCCTTAGCGGTCCCAATGAGCAGTTCTTC. Amino acid sequence: CASSLSGPNEQFF. The chain combines TRBV14 with TRBJ2-1; maybe TRBD2 (6 bases). CDR1 and CDR2 from the germline V gene are SGHDN and FVKESK. The CDR3 is 13 residues long. Trimming cost V 4 bases and J 6 bases, with 10 bases left between them.

This clonotype was detected only a few times. The rearrangement links TRBV7-2 to TRBJ1-1; the D gene is possibly TRBD1 (6 bases). This CDR3 region has 14 residues. V dropped 4 bases and J dropped 3 bases, with 12 bases sitting between them. Germline assignment: CDR1 SGHTA and CDR2 FQGNSA. The CDR3 region is CASSSRGWDTEAFF. The CDR3 nucleotides are TGTGCCAGCAGCTCCAGGGGTTGGGACACTGAAGCTTTCTTT.

The table lists this clonotype with a few counts. The V call is TRBV29-1, the J call TRBJ2-1; D gene uncertain. This CDR3 is 11 amino acids long. The V end lost 0 bases, the J end lost 8 bases, and 5 bases lay between the germline ends. Germline V gene lookup returns CDR1 SQVTM and CDR2 ANQGSEA. CDR3 sequence (DNA): TGCAGCGTTGAAGATCTCGATGAGCAGTTCTTC. Its protein is CSVEDLDEQFF.

This clonotype showed up just a few times. V usage is TRBV5-4 and J usage is TRBJ1-1; possibly TRBD1 for D (5 bases). Trimming removed 0 bases at V and 0 bases at J, with 12 bases between. CDR3 length: 16 residues. Germline CDR1 and CDR2: SGHNT and YYREEE (reference sequence). CDR3 amino acids: CASSLGGGRMNTEAFF. The CDR3 DNA follows: TGTGCCAGCAGCTTGGGGGGGGGACGGATGAACACTGAAGCTTTCTTT.

The chain couples TRBV12-3 or TRBV12-4 to TRBJ2-1, with 7 bases fitting TRBD2. The CDR3 is made up of 15 amino acids. With 8 bases clipped from V and 2 bases from J, the junction kept 9 bases outside the gene matches. The CDR3 DNA is TGTGCCAGCCATAGGGGAGGGGAGCCCTACAATGAGCAGTTCTTC. Translating it yields CASHRGGEPYNEQFF.

This clonotype was counted only a few times. The junction departs from germline at one end; a sequencing error may be responsible. The chain links TRBV2 to TRBJ2-1; 7 bases are shared with TRBD1. Per the germline V gene, CDR1 is SNHLY and CDR2 is FYNNEI. CDR3 length: 11 amino acids. The CDR3 DNA reads as TGTGCCAGCCAAGGACAGGCCCTAATTGGCTTC. Amino acids: CASQGQALIGF.

This clonotype was observed a handful of times. The V call is TRBV18, the J call TRBJ2-1, with D hard to call. V lost 2 bases to trimming and J lost 6 bases, with 8 bases between them. Per germline, CDR1 KGHSH and CDR2 LQKENI. The CDR3 is 13 residues long. The CDR3 bases are TGTGCCAGCTCACCAGTCGACGGCAATGAGCAGTTCTTC. It is translated as CASSPVDGNEQFF.

The chain has TRBV3-1 and TRBJ2-4, with a possible D match to TRBD1 (6 bases). The V gene's germline CDR1 is LGHDT and CDR2 YNNKEL (reference sequence). V was shortened by 4 bases and J by 3 bases, with 10 bases between the two germline ends. The CDR3 spans 14 residues. CDR3 sequence: CASSLGGGKNIQYF. The CDR3 bases are TGTGCCAGCAGCCTTGGGGGCGGCAAAAACATTCAGTACTTC.

The chain carries TRBV7-8 and TRBJ1-4, with D possibly being TRBD1 (5 bases). The CDR3 runs 14 residues. Germline assignment: CDR1 SGHVS and CDR2 FQNEAQ. Trimming cost V 4 bases and J 4 bases, with 10 bases left between them. The CDR3 nucleotides read TGTGCCAGCAGCTATCAGGGCGGTAATGAAAAACTGTTTTTT. It yields the protein CASSYQGGNEKLFF.